This T cell receptor beta chain originates from a study of T cells in Graves' hyperthyroidism and ophthalmopathy. Study in general: At the time of initial diagnosis and before any treatment, peripheral blood was collected. Findings of the study overall: The authors' 13 V-J model separated ophthalmopathy from stable hyperthyroidism. Blood samples included most of the expanded thyroid clonotypes exceeding 0.001.

In this sample, this clonotype turned up many times. Its antigen is not known. Template material for amplifying TCR beta CDR3 regions consisted of RNA transcripts. An initial round of RT-PCR targeting the TCR CDR3 relied on the HTBI primer set. TCRdb re-analysed the multiplex PCR reads in MiXCR, keeping a single row per CDR3 protein. Among about 740,000 distinct CDR3 sequences listed, 14% were seen once. Trimming left V 2 bases short and J 1 base short, with 15 bases between. CDR1 and CDR2 from the germline V gene are DFQATT and SNEGSKA (reference sequence). The CDR3 has 16 amino acids. This TCR was sampled from a woman under 30 with Graves' hyperthyroidism. The sample taken for sequencing was blood. The chain is built from TRBV20-1 and TRBJ2-1, with a tentative D call TRBD2 (6 bases). This CDR3 reads CSARPERALSYNEQFF. For the CDR3, the DNA is TGCAGTGCTAGACCAGAGCGGGCCCTATCCTACAATGAGCAGTTCTTC.